This TCR beta chain was obtained from a study of blood T cell repertoires in COVID-19. Whole-study context: Italy, Spain and the United States were the sources of the convalescent and acute COVID-19 samples. Sample material is recorded as cDNA or gDNA derived from T cells, B-cell-depleted T cells, or PBMCs.

Profiled with immunoSEQ multiplex PCR; TCRdb holds only in-frame clones, not every one. Here the sample spans about 130,000 clones, over 75% being singletons. Germline V CDR1 and CDR2: SGHAT, FQNNGV. This CDR3 is built from 16 residues. Trimming cost V 5 bases and J 6 bases; bases outside gene matches: 10. The rearrangement uses TRBV11-2 and TRBJ2-1, with 10 nucleotides matching TRBD2. The clonotype originates from a woman of 80 years or more with acute or convalescent COVID-19. Sequenced: peripheral blood. DNA of the CDR3: TGTGCCAGCAGCCCCGGGAGGAGCGGGGGGGCCAATGAGCAGTTCTTC. Amino acid sequence: CASSPGRSGGANEQFF.